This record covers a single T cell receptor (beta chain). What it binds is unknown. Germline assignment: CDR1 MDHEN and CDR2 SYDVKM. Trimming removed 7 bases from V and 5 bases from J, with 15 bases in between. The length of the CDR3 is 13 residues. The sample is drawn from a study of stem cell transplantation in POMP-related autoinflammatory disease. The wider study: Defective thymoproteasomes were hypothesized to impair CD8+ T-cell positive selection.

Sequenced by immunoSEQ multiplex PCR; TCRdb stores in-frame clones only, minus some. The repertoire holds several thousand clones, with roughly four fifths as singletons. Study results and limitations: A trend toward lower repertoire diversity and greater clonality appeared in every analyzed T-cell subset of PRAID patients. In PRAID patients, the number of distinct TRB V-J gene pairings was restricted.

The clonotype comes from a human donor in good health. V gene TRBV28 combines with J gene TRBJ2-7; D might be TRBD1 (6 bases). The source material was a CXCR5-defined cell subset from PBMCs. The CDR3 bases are TGTGCCAGCACCGACGCAGGGGCTGACGAGCAGTACTTC. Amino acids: CASTDAGADEQYF.